This paragraph reports one T cell receptor (beta chain). The antigen is undetermined. Germline-derived CDR1 and CDR2 are MDHEN and SYDVKM. The V segment lost 0 bases and the J segment 4 bases; nucleotides outside the gene matches: 3. The CDR3 runs 15 residues. Patients with Susac syndrome met diagnostic criteria defined recently for definite or probable disease. The data are from a study of CD8 T cells in Susac syndrome. General study points: The study recognized that the number of individuals in its TCR sequencing and HLA analysis was relatively small.

An input of roughly 0.45 to 1 ug of RNA was subjected to reverse transcription using random hexamers. MiXCR, run by TCRdb on the immunoSEQ multiplex PCR reads, gives a single entry per CDR3 protein. The repertoire includes about 240,000 distinct CDR3 sequences, approximately 95% of them detected once, and 0.1% sits in the top ten. The V and J genes are TRBV28 and TRBJ1-5, with 7 positions matching TRBD1. Material for sequencing was CD4+ T cells from PBMCs. This receptor was obtained from a human donor with Susac syndrome. The CDR3 sequence: CASSLWGQFNQPQHF. DNA for the CDR3: TGTGCCAGCAGTTTATGGGGACAGTTTAATCAGCCCCAGCATTTT.